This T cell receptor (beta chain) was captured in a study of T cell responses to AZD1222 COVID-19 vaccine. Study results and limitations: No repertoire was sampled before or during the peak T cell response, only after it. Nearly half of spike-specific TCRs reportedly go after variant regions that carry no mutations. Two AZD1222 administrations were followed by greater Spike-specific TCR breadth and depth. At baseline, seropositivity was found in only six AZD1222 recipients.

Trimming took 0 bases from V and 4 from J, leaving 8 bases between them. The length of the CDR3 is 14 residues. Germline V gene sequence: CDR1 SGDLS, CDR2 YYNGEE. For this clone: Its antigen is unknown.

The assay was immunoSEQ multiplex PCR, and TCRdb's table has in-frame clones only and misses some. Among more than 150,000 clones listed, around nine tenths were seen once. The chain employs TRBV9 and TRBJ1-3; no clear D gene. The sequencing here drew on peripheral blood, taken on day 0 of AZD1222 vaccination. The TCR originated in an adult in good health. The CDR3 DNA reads TGTGCCAGCAGCGTAGCGGCAGCAGGAAACACCATATATTTT. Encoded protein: CASSVAAAGNTIYF.